The 13 T cell receptor beta chains listed next were all sequenced from one sample in a study of identical twins (dated by TCRdb to 2015 to 2016). Library construction relied on 5' RACE. The data were produced on an Illumina HiSeq 2000. Starting from the raw public reads, TCRdb applied fastp trimming at Q25, assembled clones with MiXCR and retained in-frame beta chains. Rows merge per CDR3 protein into single entries with the most common DNA and genes. This sample lists approximately 690,000 distinct CDR3 sequences; over 5% were detected once. The ten largest clones represent around 1.9% of the sample. Sequences were obtained from naive T cells sorted from blood. Per the publication, the cell subset or site label means: cells isolated with a human naive T-cell isolation kit. The receptors come from a man aged 18 to 35 in good health.

This clonotype was recorded at least ten times. The chain is built from TRBV20-1 and TRBJ2-3, with 8 bases lining up with TRBD2. Per the germline V gene, CDR1 is DFQATT and CDR2 is SNEGSKA (reference sequence). With 1 base clipped from V and 4 bases from J, the junction kept 7 bases outside the gene matches. This CDR3 is 15 amino acids long. CDR3 DNA sequence: TGCAGTGCTAGAGCGGCTAGCGGGTCTCCAGATACGCAGTATTTT. As protein: CSARAASGSPDTQYF.

This clonotype was observed at least ten times. The J gene is TRBJ2-1, the V gene TRBV20-1; perhaps TRBD2 as D (6 bases). V lost 3 bases and J lost 0, with 21 bases in between. Germline values: CDR1 DFQATT, CDR2 SNEGSKA (reference sequence). The length of the CDR3 is 18 residues. In DNA, the CDR3 is TGCAGTGCTAGCATTCCTAGCGACCTTATGAGCTCCTACAATGAGCAGTTCTTC. This encodes CSASIPSDLMSSYNEQFF.

This clonotype occurred many times. The chain carries TRBV12-3 or TRBV12-4 and TRBJ1-5; 7 positions match TRBD1. The V and J ends lost 1 base and 6 bases, in that order; junction bases with no gene match: 6. This CDR3 has 15 residues. The CDR3 protein is CASSLDRGGFQPQHF. The CDR3 bases are TGTGCCAGCAGTTTAGACAGGGGCGGTTTTCAGCCCCAGCATTTT.

The chain uses TRBV6-1 and TRBJ1-5, with D perhaps TRBD1 (5 bases). CDR3 length: 13 residues. V lost 10 bases and J lost 7, with 17 bases in between. CDR1 is MNHNS and CDR2 is SASEGT in the germline V gene. CDR3 in DNA: TGTGCCACCCTGGGGGGGAGAAGGCAGCCCCAGCATTTT. Amino acid sequence: CATLGGRRQPQHF.

This clonotype has at least ten counts. The J gene is TRBJ2-7, the V gene TRBV12-3 or TRBV12-4, with 10 bases aligning to TRBD2. The CDR3 runs 17 residues. With 4 bases clipped from V and 0 bases from J, the junction kept 9 bases outside the gene matches. The CDR3 region has the DNA TGTGCCAGCAGTTATATAGCGGGAGGACGTAGCTCCTACGAGCAGTACTTC. It encodes CASSYIAGGRSSYEQYF.

This clonotype was seen ten or more times. The chain couples TRBV5-1 to TRBJ1-4; D gene ambiguous. The germline CDR1 and CDR2 sequences are SGHRS and YFSETQ. V was clipped by 0 bases and J by 8 bases, with 8 bases between them. The CDR3 has 13 amino acids. CDR3 loop: CASSLGDTEKLFF. CDR3 DNA: TGCGCCAGCAGCTTGGGGGATACAGAAAAACTGTTTTTT.

This clonotype was detected ten times or more. The V and J genes are TRBV7-6 and TRBJ2-3; no firm D call. Trimming cost V 5 bases and J 0 bases, with 9 bases left between them. Germline CDR1 reads SGHVS; CDR2 reads FNYEAQ. This CDR3 contains 14 residues. The CDR3: CASSHLGSTDTQYF. CDR3 coding DNA: TGTGCCAGCAGCCACCTCGGCAGCACAGATACGCAGTATTTT. Full variable domain (missing parts from reference TRBV7-6 and TRBJ2-3): GAGVSQSPRYKVTKRGQDVALRCDPISGHVSLYWYRQALGQGPEFLTYFNYEAQQDKSGLPNDRFSAERPEGSISTLTIQRTEQRDSAMYRCASSHLGSTDTQYFGPGTRLTVL.

This clonotype was observed a handful of times. The rearrangement joins TRBV5-4 to TRBJ1-1; a weak D match, TRBD1 (6 bases). Trimming cost V 0 bases and J 5 bases, with 17 bases left between them. This CDR3 is built from 16 residues. CDR1 is SGHNT, CDR2 YYREEE, per germline (reference sequence). The CDR3 DNA is TGTGCCAGCAGCTTGGCTGGGGGGCGCGGTAAGACTGAAGCTTTCTTT. It codes for CASSLAGGRGKTEAFF. Drawing the rest from reference TRBV5-4 and TRBJ1-1, the complete variable domain is ETGVTQSPTHLIKTRGQQVTLRCSSQSGHNTVSWYQQALGQGPQFIFQYYREEENGRGNFPPRFSGLQFPNYSSELNVNALELDDSALYLCASSLAGGRGKTEAFFGQGTRLTVV.

Many counts were recorded for this clonotype. This sequence joins TRBV12-3 or TRBV12-4 and TRBJ2-1; D is perhaps TRBD2 (7 bases). The CDR3 consists of 16 residues. V lost 6 bases, J lost 3 bases, and 18 bases lay in between. CDR3 nucleotides: TGTGCCAGCAGACCCTTTGGGGGGGCTATCTACAATGAGCAGTTCTTC. Translated: CASRPFGGAIYNEQFF.

This clonotype was detected ten times or more. The chain is built from TRBV10-3 and TRBJ2-5, with D unclear. This CDR3 spans 15 amino acids. V was cut by 0 bases and J by 2 bases, with 10 bases left in between. The germline CDR1 and CDR2 sequences are ENHRY and SYGVKD. The DNA for the CDR3 is TGTGCCATCAGTGAGTCTAAGTGGCAACAAGAGACCCAGTACTTC. It specifies CAISESKWQQETQYF.

This clonotype came up many times. CDR3 amino acids: CATRDLAETQYF. The CDR3 DNA reads as TGTGCCACCCGCGACTTAGCAGAGACCCAGTACTTC. The chain uses TRBV6-6 and TRBJ2-5; D is ambiguous. The CDR3 has 12 amino acids. The germline V and J ends were trimmed by 10 bases and 4 bases, with 13 bases remaining between them. Germline V gene lookup returns CDR1 MNHNY and CDR2 SVGAGI (reference sequence).

This clonotype has a count of ten or more. The rearrangement joins TRBV29-1 to TRBJ2-1; D unclear. Germline-derived CDR1 and CDR2 are SQVTM and ANQGSEA. The CDR3 has 13 amino acids. Trimming took off 3 bases at V and 7 bases at J, with 13 bases between the two ends. The CDR3 DNA follows: TGCAGCGTTGAGGATCGGAGAATGAATGAGCAGTTCTTC. Protein sequence: CSVEDRRMNEQFF.

This clonotype was counted ten times or more. The chain uses TRBV5-1 and TRBJ2-2; 9 bases match TRBD1. V shed 2 bases and J 1 base; nucleotides not matched to a gene: 3. The CDR3 runs 16 residues. Germline V gene lookup returns CDR1 SGHRS and CDR2 YFSETQ. The CDR3: CASSLSGQGNTGELFF. In nucleotides, the CDR3 is TGCGCCAGCAGCTTATCGGGACAGGGGAACACCGGGGAGCTGTTTTTT.